Listed below are T cell receptor beta chains from one sample, sequenced in a study of regulatory T cells in long-lasting Graves disease. Each CDR3 protein is one row after TCRdb ran MiXCR on the multiplex PCR reads. The table shows over 300,000 distinct CDR3 sequences, with around 19% occurring only once. Sample: peripheral blood mononuclear cells (PBMCs), taken when the disease was refractory, from a patient treated with antithyroid drugs. All receptors derive from a female donor with Graves disease. CDR3s include the opening cysteine and the closing phenylalanine or tryptophan. Each record gives: D gene, clone size, V gene, J gene, CDR3 protein, CDR3 DNA. D genes are given only for firm matches. A row's size may be missing; if present it is once, few, many or a size class.

d_gene: .; abundance: many; v_gene: TRBV11-2; j_gene: TRBJ2-5; CDR3aa: CASSLGQETQYF; CDR3nt: TGTGCCAGCAGCTTGGGGCAAGAGACCCAGTACTTC
d_gene: TRBD1; abundance: many; v_gene: TRBV12-3/TRBV12-4; j_gene: TRBJ1-2; CDR3aa: CASSAKGGAHGYTF; CDR3nt: TGTGCCAGCAGTGCGAAAGGGGGCGCGCACGGCTACACCTTC
d_gene: .; abundance: .; v_gene: TRBV30; j_gene: TRBJ1-6; CDR3aa: CAWSVGTGSPLHF; CDR3nt: TGTGCCTGGAGTGTTGGGACCGGTTCACCCCTCCACTTT
d_gene: TRBD1; abundance: many; v_gene: TRBV29-1; j_gene: TRBJ1-1; CDR3aa: CSVGRDRLTEAFF; CDR3nt: TGCAGCGTTGGCCGGGACAGACTCACTGAAGCTTTCTTT
d_gene: TRBD2; abundance: .; v_gene: TRBV7-8; j_gene: TRBJ2-1; CDR3aa: CASSLLPAGVMSYNEQFF; CDR3nt: TGTGCCAGCAGCTTACTCCCTGCGGGGGTCATGTCCTACAATGAGCAGTTCTTC
d_gene: .; abundance: many; v_gene: TRBV12-3/TRBV12-4; j_gene: TRBJ2-7; CDR3aa: CASSPPGYSYEQYF; CDR3nt: TGTGCCAGCAGTCCTCCAGGGTACTCCTACGAGCAGTACTTC
d_gene: .; abundance: many; v_gene: TRBV5-6; j_gene: TRBJ2-7; CDR3aa: CASSFSAVSYEQYF; CDR3nt: TGTGCCAGCAGCTTTTCGGCCGTATCCTACGAGCAGTACTTC
d_gene: TRBD2; abundance: .; v_gene: TRBV20-1; j_gene: TRBJ2-3; CDR3aa: CSARDRLAGTDTQYF; CDR3nt: TGCAGTGCTAGAGATCGACTAGCGGGGACAGATACGCAGTATTTT
d_gene: .; abundance: .; v_gene: TRBV11-2; j_gene: TRBJ1-4; CDR3aa: CASSPPAAYEKLFF; CDR3nt: TGTGCCAGCAGTCCCCCGGCGGCTTATGAAAAACTGTTTTTT
d_gene: TRBD1; abundance: .; v_gene: TRBV18; j_gene: TRBJ1-2; CDR3aa: CASSPNSGGLDGYTF; CDR3nt: TGTGCCAGCTCACCAAACTCAGGGGGCTTGGACGGCTACACCTTC
d_gene: TRBD2; abundance: few; v_gene: TRBV30; j_gene: TRBJ2-7; CDR3aa: CAGGLAGTYEQYF; CDR3nt: TGTGCCGGGGGACTAGCGGGAACCTACGAGCAGTACTTC
d_gene: TRBD1; abundance: .; v_gene: TRBV7-9; j_gene: TRBJ1-2; CDR3aa: CASSLAEGGFGYTF; CDR3nt: TGTGCCAGCAGCTTAGCGGAAGGGGGCTTTGGCTACACCTTC
d_gene: .; abundance: few; v_gene: TRBV13; j_gene: TRBJ1-5; CDR3aa: CASSKRATDQPQHF; CDR3nt: TGTGCCAGCAGCAAACGGGCCACCGATCAGCCCCAGCATTTT
d_gene: TRBD1; abundance: many; v_gene: TRBV6-1; j_gene: TRBJ2-7; CDR3aa: CASRHKVTGGEQYF; CDR3nt: TGTGCCAGCAGACATAAGGTTACAGGGGGCGAGCAGTACTTC
d_gene: TRBD1; abundance: .; v_gene: TRBV12-3/TRBV12-4; j_gene: TRBJ2-2; CDR3aa: CASSFLDRGRVTGELFF; CDR3nt: TGTGCCAGCAGTTTCCTGGACAGGGGGCGTGTCACCGGGGAGCTGTTTTTT
d_gene: TRBD1; abundance: many; v_gene: TRBV25-1; j_gene: TRBJ1-2; CDR3aa: CASTTGNYGYTF; CDR3nt: TGTGCCAGTACGACAGGGAACTATGGCTACACCTTC
d_gene: TRBD1; abundance: .; v_gene: TRBV18; j_gene: TRBJ1-1; CDR3aa: CASSPRLLGTGSTEAFF; CDR3nt: TGTGCCAGCTCACCGCGGTTACTCGGGACAGGATCCACTGAAGCTTTCTTT
d_gene: .; abundance: .; v_gene: TRBV19; j_gene: TRBJ2-7; CDR3aa: CASSGAVRSYEQYF; CDR3nt: TGTGCCAGTAGTGGGGCCGTCAGGTCCTACGAGCAGTACTTC
d_gene: .; abundance: many; v_gene: TRBV2; j_gene: TRBJ2-7; CDR3aa: CASKGLYSYEQYF; CDR3nt: TGTGCCAGCAAAGGACTGTACTCCTACGAGCAGTACTTC
d_gene: .; abundance: many; v_gene: TRBV7-8; j_gene: TRBJ1-5; CDR3aa: CASSRGPQPQHF; CDR3nt: TGTGCCAGCAGCCGGGGACCGCAGCCCCAGCATTTT
d_gene: .; abundance: few; v_gene: TRBV9; j_gene: TRBJ2-2; CDR3aa: CASSRGTANTGELFF; CDR3nt: TGTGCCAGCAGCCGTGGGACGGCGAACACCGGGGAGCTGTTTTTT
d_gene: .; abundance: .; v_gene: TRBV3-1; j_gene: TRBJ2-7; CDR3aa: CASSQVTSYEQYF; CDR3nt: TGTGCCAGCAGCCAAGTGACTTCCTACGAGCAGTACTTC
d_gene: TRBD1; abundance: many; v_gene: TRBV6-2/TRBV6-3; j_gene: TRBJ2-6; CDR3aa: CASRGQEWAGANVLTF; CDR3nt: TGTGCCAGCAGAGGACAGGAGTGGGCTGGGGCCAACGTCCTGACTTTC
d_gene: .; abundance: .; v_gene: TRBV25-1; j_gene: TRBJ1-4; CDR3aa: CASSSHRAEKLFF; CDR3nt: TGTGCCAGCAGTTCCCACAGGGCTGAAAAACTGTTTTTT